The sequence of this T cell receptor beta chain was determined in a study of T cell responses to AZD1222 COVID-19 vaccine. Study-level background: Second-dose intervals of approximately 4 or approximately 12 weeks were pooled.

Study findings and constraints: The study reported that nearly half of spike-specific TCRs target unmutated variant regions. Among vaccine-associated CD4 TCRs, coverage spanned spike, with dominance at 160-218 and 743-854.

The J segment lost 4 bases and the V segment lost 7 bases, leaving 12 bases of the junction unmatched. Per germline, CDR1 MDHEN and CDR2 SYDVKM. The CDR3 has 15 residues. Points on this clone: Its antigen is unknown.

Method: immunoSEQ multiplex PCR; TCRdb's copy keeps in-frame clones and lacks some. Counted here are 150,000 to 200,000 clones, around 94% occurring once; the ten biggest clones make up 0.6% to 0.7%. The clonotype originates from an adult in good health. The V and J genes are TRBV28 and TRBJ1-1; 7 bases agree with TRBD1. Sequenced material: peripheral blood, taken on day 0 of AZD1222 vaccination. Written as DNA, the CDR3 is TGTGCCAGCATCCTATCCGGGACAGTAAGCACTGAAGCTTTCTTT. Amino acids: CASILSGTVSTEAFF.